This TCR beta chain was obtained from a study of synovial regulatory T cells in juvenile arthritis. Study background: Over five patients were on methotrexate and a few were untreated. Overall study findings and caveats: Blood Treg cells that were inflammation-associated showed lower TCR diversity than other blood Treg cells.

About this clone: What it binds is unknown.

Patients had median age roughly 12 years, range about 2.4-25. Germline lookup yields CDR1 MGHRA and CDR2 YSYEKL. The CDR3 contains 12 residues. No DNA sequence was recorded. The assay was immunoSEQ multiplex PCR, and TCRdb's table has in-frame clones only and misses some. Here the sample table reports roughly 9,900 clones. The rearrangement uses TRBV4-1 and TRBJ1-3. The origin of this receptor is a donor aged 2 to 35 with juvenile idiopathic arthritis. The source material was Treg cells from blood. The subset here: remaining (HLA-DR-negative) circulating blood Treg cells. CDR3 loop: CASSHRGVTIYF.